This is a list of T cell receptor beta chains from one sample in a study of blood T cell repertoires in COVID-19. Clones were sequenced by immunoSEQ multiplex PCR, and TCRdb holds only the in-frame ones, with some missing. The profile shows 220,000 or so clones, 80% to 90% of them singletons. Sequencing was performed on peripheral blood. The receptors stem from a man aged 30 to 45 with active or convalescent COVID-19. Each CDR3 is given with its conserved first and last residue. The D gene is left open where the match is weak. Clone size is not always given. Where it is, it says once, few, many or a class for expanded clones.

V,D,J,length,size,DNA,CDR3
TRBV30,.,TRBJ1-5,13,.,TGTGCCTGGAGTGACGGTGTAAATCAGCCCCAGCATTTT,CAWSDGVNQPQHF
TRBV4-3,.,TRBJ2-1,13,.,TGCGCCAGCAGCCAAGGACGGGGCAATGAGCAGTTCTTC,CASSQGRGNEQFF
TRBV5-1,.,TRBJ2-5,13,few,TGCGCCAGCAGCTTGGATCCAGGGGAGACCCAGTACTTC,CASSLDPGETQYF
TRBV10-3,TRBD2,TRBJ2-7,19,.,TGTGCCATCAGTGCTTCCAGGCTAGCGGTCAAAACCTCGTCACGCGAGCAGTACTTC,CAISASRLAVKTSSREQYF
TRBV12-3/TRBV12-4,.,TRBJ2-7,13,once,TGTGCCAGCCGGCCGACTAGCCAGGGGGAGCAGTACTTC,CASRPTSQGEQYF
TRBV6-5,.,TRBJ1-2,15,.,TGTGCCAGCAGTTACTCTAGGGATGGGGCAGGTGGCTACACCTTC,CASSYSRDGAGGYTF
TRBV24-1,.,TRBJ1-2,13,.,TGTGCCACCAGTGAATACAGACAGGCTGGCTACACCTTC,CATSEYRQAGYTF
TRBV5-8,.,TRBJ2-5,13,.,TGTGCCAGCAGTTCGGTGGGTGACGAGGACCAGTACTTC,CASSSVGDEDQYF
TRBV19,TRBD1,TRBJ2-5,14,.,TGTGCCAGTAGTATGGGACAGGCTCTGGGATCCCAGTACTTC,CASSMGQALGSQYF
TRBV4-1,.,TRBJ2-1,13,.,TGCGCCAGCAGTCCACCTTCCTCAGATGAGCAGTTCTTC,CASSPPSSDEQFF
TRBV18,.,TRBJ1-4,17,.,TGTGCCAGCTCCGACACTAATTTCCGAGACAGCAATGAAAAACTGTTTTTT,CASSDTNFRDSNEKLFF
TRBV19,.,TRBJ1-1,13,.,TGTGCCAGTAGAGAACAAGGGGCCACTGAAGCTTTCTTT,CASREQGATEAFF
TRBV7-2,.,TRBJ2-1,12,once,TGTGCCAGCAGCTTTAGCCGCCGGGAGCAGTTCTTC,CASSFSRREQFF
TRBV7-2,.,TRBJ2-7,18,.,TGTGCCAGCAGCCGGCCGGGGCTTACTGGGGGGACCCCCTACGAGCAGTACTTC,CASSRPGLTGGTPYEQYF
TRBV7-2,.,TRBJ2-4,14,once,TGTGCCAGCAGCTCCGGACTAGCCAAAAACATTCAGTACTTC,CASSSGLAKNIQYF
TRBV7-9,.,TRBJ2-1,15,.,TGTGCCAGCAGCCACAGCGGACTCCCTCGGAATGAGCAGTTCTTC,CASSHSGLPRNEQFF
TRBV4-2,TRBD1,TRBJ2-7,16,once,TGTGCCAGCAGCCAAGAGTCCGGGACAGGGGGCTTCGAGCAGTACTTC,CASSQESGTGGFEQYF
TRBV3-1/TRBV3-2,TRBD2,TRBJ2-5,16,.,TGTGCCAGCAGCCAAGTGCTAGCGGGAGGGGTAGAGACCCAGTACTTC,CASSQVLAGGVETQYF
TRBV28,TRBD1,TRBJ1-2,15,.,TGTGCCAGCAGCCCTACGACAGGGGCTGACTATGGCTACACCTTC,CASSPTTGADYGYTF
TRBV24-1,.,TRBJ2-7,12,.,TGTGCCACCAGTGATTCAGGGCGCGAGCAGTACTTC,CATSDSGREQYF
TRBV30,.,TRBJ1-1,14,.,TGTGCCTGGAGTGTACGGGGGTCGAACACTGAAGCTTTCTTT,CAWSVRGSNTEAFF
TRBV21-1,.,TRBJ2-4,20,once,.,CASSNWGRGTQGGAKNIQYF
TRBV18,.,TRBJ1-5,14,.,TGTGCCAGCTCAGGGGACGGGGGAAATCAGCCCCAGCATTTT,CASSGDGGNQPQHF
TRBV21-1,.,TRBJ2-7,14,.,TGTGCCAGCAGGCCGAACCGGGACAGGGGGCTGCAGTACTTC,CASRPNRDRGLQYF
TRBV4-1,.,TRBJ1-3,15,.,TGCGCCAGCAGCCTATGGGGAGAGGCGGGAAACACCATATATTTT,CASSLWGEAGNTIYF
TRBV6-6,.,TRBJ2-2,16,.,TGTGCCAGCAGTTACTCCGGGACTTTAAACACCGGGGAGCTGTTTTTT,CASSYSGTLNTGELFF
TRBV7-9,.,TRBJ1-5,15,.,TGTGCCAGCAGCTTAGCTGAGAGGTTCTCGTCCCCCCAGCATTTT,CASSLAERFSSPQHF
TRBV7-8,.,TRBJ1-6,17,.,TGTGCCAGCAGCTCAGGAGTAGGGGTTTTATATAATTCACCCCTCCACTTT,CASSSGVGVLYNSPLHF
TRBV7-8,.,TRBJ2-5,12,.,TGTGCCAGCAGCTTAGTACAAGAGACCCAGTACTTC,CASSLVQETQYF
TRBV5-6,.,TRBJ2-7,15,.,TGTGCCAGCAGCTTGGACTACGTCCTCCCCTACGAGCAGTACTTC,CASSLDYVLPYEQYF
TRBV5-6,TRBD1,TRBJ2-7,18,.,TGTGCCAGCAGCTTGTGGGTTTCCCGGGACAGGGTCTCCTACGAGCAGTACTTC,CASSLWVSRDRVSYEQYF
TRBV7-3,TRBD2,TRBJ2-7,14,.,TGTGCCAGCAGCCCCGGGGCGGGAGTCCACGAGCAGTACTTC,CASSPGAGVHEQYF
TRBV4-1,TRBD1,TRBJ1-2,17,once,TGCGCCAGCAGCCAAGAATTCGAGACAGGGGGACTGGGTGGCTACACCTTC,CASSQEFETGGLGGYTF
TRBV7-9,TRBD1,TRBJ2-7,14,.,TGTGCCAGCAGCTTCACCGGGACAGTTTACGAGCAGTACTTC,CASSFTGTVYEQYF
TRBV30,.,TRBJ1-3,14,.,TGTGCCTTCCGAACAGGGAACTCTGGAAACACCATATATTTT,CAFRTGNSGNTIYF
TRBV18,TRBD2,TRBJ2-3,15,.,TGTGCCAGCTCACCCGGACTAGCGGCGGGAGATACGCAGTATTTT,CASSPGLAAGDTQYF
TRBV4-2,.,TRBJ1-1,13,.,TGTGCCAGCAGCCAAGTGCGGAACACTGAAGCTTTCTTT,CASSQVRNTEAFF
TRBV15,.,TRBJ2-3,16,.,TGTGCCACCAGCAGATTATCAGCGGGTAGCACAGATACGCAGTATTTT,CATSRLSAGSTDTQYF
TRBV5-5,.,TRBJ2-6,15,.,TGTGCCAGCAGCTTAGGGGGAACTGGGGCCAACGTCCTGACTTTC,CASSLGGTGANVLTF
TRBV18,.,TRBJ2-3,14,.,TGTGCCAGCTCACCTAGCCGACCCACAGATACGCAGTATTTT,CASSPSRPTDTQYF
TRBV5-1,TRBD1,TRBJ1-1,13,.,TGCGCCAGCAGCGGTGACAGGGGTACTGAAGCTTTCTTT,CASSGDRGTEAFF
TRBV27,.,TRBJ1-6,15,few,TGTGCCAGCAGTCCCAACAGGCCCCTGGGTTCACCCCTCCACTTT,CASSPNRPLGSPLHF
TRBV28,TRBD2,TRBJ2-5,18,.,TGTGCCAGCAGTTATCCCGGGACTAGCGGGGGGCGGGAAGAGACCCAGTACTTC,CASSYPGTSGGREETQYF
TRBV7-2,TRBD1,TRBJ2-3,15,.,TGTGCCAGCAGCTCTAACAGGGGGCGGACAGATACGCAGTATTTT,CASSSNRGRTDTQYF
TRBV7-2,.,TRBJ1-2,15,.,TGTGCCAGCAGCGCCGCAGTGGAGTGGGTGGGTGGCTACACCTTC,CASSAAVEWVGGYTF
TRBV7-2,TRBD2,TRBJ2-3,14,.,TGTGCCAGCAGCTTAGGCGGGAGTTCGAATACGCAGTATTTT,CASSLGGSSNTQYF
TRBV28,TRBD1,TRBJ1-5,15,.,TGTGCCAGCAGTTTCCCGACAGGGGGTTCTCAGCCCCAGCATTTT,CASSFPTGGSQPQHF
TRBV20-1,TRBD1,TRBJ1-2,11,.,TGCAGTACAGGGGGCGGCTATGGCTACACCTTC,CSTGGGYGYTF
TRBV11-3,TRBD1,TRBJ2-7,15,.,TGTGCCAGCAGCTTAGGAGGGGACAGGGGCTACGAGCAGTACTTC,CASSLGGDRGYEQYF
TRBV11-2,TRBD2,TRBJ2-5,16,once,TGTGCCAGCAGCCCCCAGCGGGGGGGTTTGGCGGAGACCCAGTACTTC,CASSPQRGGLAETQYF
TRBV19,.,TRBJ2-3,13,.,TGTGCCACTCGGGACTTCCTCACAGATACGCAGTATTTT,CATRDFLTDTQYF
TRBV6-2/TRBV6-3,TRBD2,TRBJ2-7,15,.,TGTGCCAGCAGCCAGACTAGCGGGGGGGAATACGAGCAGTACTTC,CASSQTSGGEYEQYF
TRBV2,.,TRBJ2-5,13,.,TGTGCCAGCAGGCTCGGACGGGATTCGGTCCAGTACTTC,CASRLGRDSVQYF
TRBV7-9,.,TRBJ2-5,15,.,TGTGCCAGCAGCTTAGGAGGGATTACCTCAGAGACCCAGTACTTC,CASSLGGITSETQYF
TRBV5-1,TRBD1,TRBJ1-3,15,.,TGCGCCAGCGGACAGGGATCGGCCGCCGGAAACACCATATATTTT,CASGQGSAAGNTIYF
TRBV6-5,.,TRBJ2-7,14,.,TGTGCCAGCAACCCCTCTAGAGAGGTCTACGAGCAGTACTTC,CASNPSREVYEQYF
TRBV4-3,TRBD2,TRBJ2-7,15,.,TGCGCCAGCAGCCAAGAGGTGGGGGGGACCTACGAGCAGTACTTC,CASSQEVGGTYEQYF
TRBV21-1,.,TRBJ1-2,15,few,TGTGCCAGCAGCAAAGTAAAAGGACAGGGAGGGGGCTACACCTTC,CASSKVKGQGGGYTF
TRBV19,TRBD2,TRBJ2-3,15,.,TGTGCCAGTCGGACGGGGGGAAGGGGCACAGATACGCAGTATTTT,CASRTGGRGTDTQYF
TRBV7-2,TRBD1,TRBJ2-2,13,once,TGTGCCACGAACAGGGGGCGGGCCGGGGAGCTGTTTTTT,CATNRGRAGELFF